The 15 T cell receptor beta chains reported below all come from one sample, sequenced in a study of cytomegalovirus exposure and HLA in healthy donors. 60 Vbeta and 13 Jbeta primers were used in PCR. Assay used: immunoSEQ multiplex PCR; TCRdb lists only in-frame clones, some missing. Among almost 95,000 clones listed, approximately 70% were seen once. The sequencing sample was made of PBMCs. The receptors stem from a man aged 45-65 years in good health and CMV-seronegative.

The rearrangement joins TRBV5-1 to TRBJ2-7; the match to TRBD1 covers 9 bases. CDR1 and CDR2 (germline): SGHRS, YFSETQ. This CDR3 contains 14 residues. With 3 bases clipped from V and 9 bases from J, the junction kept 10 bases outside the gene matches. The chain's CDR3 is CASSSTGGDGVQYV. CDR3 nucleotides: TGCGCCAGCAGCTCTACAGGGGGCGACGGGGTGCAGTACGTC.

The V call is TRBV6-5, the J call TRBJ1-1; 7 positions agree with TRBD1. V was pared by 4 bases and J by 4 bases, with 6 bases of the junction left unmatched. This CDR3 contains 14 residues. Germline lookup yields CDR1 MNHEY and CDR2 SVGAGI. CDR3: CASSWQGVATEAFF. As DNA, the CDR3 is TGTGCCAGCAGTTGGCAGGGGGTGGCCACTGAAGCTTTCTTT.

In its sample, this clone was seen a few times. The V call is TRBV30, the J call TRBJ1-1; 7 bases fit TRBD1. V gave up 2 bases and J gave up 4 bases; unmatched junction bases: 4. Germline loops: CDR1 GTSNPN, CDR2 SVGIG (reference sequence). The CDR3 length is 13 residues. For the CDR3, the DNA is TGTGCCTGGAGTCCGGGGACAGCCACTGAAGCTTTCTTT. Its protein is CAWSPGTATEAFF.

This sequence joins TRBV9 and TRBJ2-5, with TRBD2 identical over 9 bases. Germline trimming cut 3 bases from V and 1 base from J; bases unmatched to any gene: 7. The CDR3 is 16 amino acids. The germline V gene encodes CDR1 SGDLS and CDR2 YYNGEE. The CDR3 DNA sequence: TGTGCCAGCAGCGCACCCCCAGCGGGGGGCCAAGAGACCCAGTACTTC. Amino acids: CASSAPPAGGQETQYF.

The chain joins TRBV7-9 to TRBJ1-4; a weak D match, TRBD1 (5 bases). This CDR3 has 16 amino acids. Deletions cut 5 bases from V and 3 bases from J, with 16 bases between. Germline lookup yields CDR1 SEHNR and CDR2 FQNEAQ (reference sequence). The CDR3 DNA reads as TGTGCCAGCAGCGTAACAGGCGTAGAAGCTAATGAAAAACTGTTTTTT. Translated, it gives CASSVTGVEANEKLFF.

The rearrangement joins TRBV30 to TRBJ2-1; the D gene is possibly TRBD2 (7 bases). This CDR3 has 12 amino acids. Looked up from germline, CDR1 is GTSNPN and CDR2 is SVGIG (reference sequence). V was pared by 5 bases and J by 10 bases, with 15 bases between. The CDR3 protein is CAWGRGRGEQFF. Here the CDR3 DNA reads TGTGCCTGGGGTCGAGGGAGGGGGGAGCAGTTCTTC.

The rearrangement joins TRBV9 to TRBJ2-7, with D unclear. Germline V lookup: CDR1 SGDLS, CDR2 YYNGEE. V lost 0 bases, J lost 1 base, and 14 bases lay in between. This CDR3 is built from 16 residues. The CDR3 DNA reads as TGTGCCAGCAGCGTAGCTCCGTCAGGCGATTCCTACGAGCAGTACTTC. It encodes CASSVAPSGDSYEQYF.

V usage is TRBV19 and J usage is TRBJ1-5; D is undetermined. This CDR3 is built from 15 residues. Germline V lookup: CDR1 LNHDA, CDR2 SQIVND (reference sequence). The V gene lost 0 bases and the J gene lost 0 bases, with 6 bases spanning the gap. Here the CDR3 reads CASSIEGLSNQPQHF. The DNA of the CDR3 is TGTGCCAGTAGTATAGAAGGACTTAGCAATCAGCCCCAGCATTTT.

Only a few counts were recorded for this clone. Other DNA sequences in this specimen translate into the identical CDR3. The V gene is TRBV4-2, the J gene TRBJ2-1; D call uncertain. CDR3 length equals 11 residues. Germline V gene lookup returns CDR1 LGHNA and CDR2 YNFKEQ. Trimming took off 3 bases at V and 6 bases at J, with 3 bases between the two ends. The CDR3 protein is CASSQANEQFF. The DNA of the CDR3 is TGTGCCAGCAGCCAGGCCAATGAGCAGTTCTTC.

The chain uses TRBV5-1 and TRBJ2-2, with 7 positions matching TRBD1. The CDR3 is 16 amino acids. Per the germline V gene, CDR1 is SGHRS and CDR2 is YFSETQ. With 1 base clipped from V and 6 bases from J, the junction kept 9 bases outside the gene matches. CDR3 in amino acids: CASSLNKGGSPGELFF. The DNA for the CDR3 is TGCGCCAGCAGCTTGAATAAAGGGGGCAGCCCCGGGGAGCTGTTTTTT.

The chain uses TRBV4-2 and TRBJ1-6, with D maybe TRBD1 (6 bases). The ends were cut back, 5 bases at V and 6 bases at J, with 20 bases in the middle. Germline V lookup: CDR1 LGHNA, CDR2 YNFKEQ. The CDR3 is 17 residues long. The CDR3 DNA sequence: TGTGCCAGCAGCAAATTGACAGGTGATCGGGGTAATTCACCCCTCCACTTT. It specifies CASSKLTGDRGNSPLHF.

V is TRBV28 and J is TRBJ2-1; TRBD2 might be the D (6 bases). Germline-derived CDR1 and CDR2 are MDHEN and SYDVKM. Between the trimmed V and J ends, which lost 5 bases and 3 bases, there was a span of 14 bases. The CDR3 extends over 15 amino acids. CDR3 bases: TGTGCCAGCAGTGATTTGGGGGGATTCTACAATGAGCAGTTCTTC. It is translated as CASSDLGGFYNEQFF. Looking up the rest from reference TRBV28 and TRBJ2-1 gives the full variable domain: DVKVTQSSRYLVKRTGEKVFLECVQDMDHENMFWYRQDPGLGLRLIYFSYDVKMKEKGDIPEGYSVSREKKERFSLILESASTNQTSMYLCASSDLGGFYNEQFFGPGTRLTVL.

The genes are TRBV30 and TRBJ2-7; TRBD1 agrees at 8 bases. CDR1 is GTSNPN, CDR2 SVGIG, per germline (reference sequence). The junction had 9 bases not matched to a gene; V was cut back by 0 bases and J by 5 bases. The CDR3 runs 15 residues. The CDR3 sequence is CAWSVVDRDWHEQYF. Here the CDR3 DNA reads TGTGCCTGGAGTGTGGTGGACAGGGACTGGCACGAGCAGTACTTC.

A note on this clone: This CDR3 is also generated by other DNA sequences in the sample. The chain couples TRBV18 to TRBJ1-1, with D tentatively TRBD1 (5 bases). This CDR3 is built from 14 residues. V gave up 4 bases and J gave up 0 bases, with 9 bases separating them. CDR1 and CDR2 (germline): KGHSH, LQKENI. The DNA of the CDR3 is TGTGCCAGCTCACTGACAGAGATGAACACTGAAGCTTTCTTT. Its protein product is CASSLTEMNTEAFF.

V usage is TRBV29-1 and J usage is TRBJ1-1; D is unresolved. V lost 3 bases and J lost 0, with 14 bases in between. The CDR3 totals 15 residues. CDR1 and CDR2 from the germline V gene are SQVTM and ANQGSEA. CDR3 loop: CSVDLAEPLNTEAFF. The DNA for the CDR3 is TGCAGCGTTGATTTAGCCGAACCCCTGAACACTGAAGCTTTCTTT.